A selection of T cell receptor beta chains follows, all from one sample in a study of T-cell memory formation after mild COVID-19. In TCRdb, the 5' RACE reads were re-called with MiXCR into one record per CDR3 protein. The table shows 540,000 or so distinct CDR3 sequences, with roughly 20% occurring only once. The sequencing sample was made of PBMCs or a T cell subset sorted from them (not recorded which). These TCRs come from an adult woman who had mild COVID-19 (a few samples of this study predate the infection). Cell type and time point are not known. Each CDR3 is given with its conserved first and last residue. Fields, in order: D gene, V gene, J gene, clone size, CDR3 protein, CDR3 DNA. D genes are given only for firm matches. Clone size is stated in some rows and not others, as once, few, many or a class when expanded.

d_gene: TRBD2; v_gene: TRBV27; j_gene: TRBJ2-7; abundance: .; CDR3aa: CASSSSTSGRSEQYF; CDR3nt: TGTGCCAGCAGTTCATCTACTAGCGGGAGGAGCGAGCAGTACTTC
d_gene: TRBD1; v_gene: TRBV5-1; j_gene: TRBJ2-1; abundance: .; CDR3aa: CASSLASRTGGFNEQFF; CDR3nt: TGCGCCAGCAGCTTGGCCTCAAGGACAGGGGGCTTCAATGAGCAGTTCTTC
d_gene: TRBD2; v_gene: TRBV2; j_gene: TRBJ2-7; abundance: .; CDR3aa: CASSATGLVGEQYF; CDR3nt: TGTGCCAGCAGTGCGACGGGACTAGTCGGCGAGCAGTACTTC
d_gene: TRBD2; v_gene: TRBV7-9; j_gene: TRBJ2-1; abundance: .; CDR3aa: CASSPPPSGSYNEQFF; CDR3nt: TGTGCCAGCAGCCCTCCGCCTAGCGGCTCCTACAATGAGCAGTTCTTC
d_gene: TRBD1; v_gene: TRBV30; j_gene: TRBJ1-2; abundance: once; CDR3aa: CAWRLRGLQVVGYTF; CDR3nt: TGTGCCTGGAGACTCAGGGGGCTCCAGGTGGTAGGCTACACCTTC
d_gene: .; v_gene: TRBV7-9; j_gene: TRBJ1-2; abundance: .; CDR3aa: CASSLGKDGYTF; CDR3nt: TGTGCCAGCAGCTTAGGGAAAGATGGCTACACCTTC
d_gene: TRBD1; v_gene: TRBV29-1; j_gene: TRBJ1-1; abundance: many; CDR3aa: CSVETSGTGAFF; CDR3nt: TGCAGCGTTGAAACTTCCGGGACAGGGGCTTTCTTT
d_gene: .; v_gene: TRBV18; j_gene: TRBJ2-1; abundance: few; CDR3aa: CASSLPGAKQFF; CDR3nt: TGTGCCAGCTCACTACCGGGAGCGAAGCAGTTCTTC
d_gene: TRBD1; v_gene: TRBV7-6; j_gene: TRBJ2-7; abundance: .; CDR3aa: CASSGTGTGYEQYF; CDR3nt: TGTGCCAGCAGCGGCACCGGGACAGGGTACGAGCAGTACTTC
d_gene: .; v_gene: TRBV12-3/TRBV12-4; j_gene: TRBJ1-5; abundance: many; CDR3aa: CASSPDGYSNQPQHF; CDR3nt: TGTGCCAGCAGTCCTGACGGTTATAGCAATCAGCCCCAGCATTTT
d_gene: .; v_gene: TRBV6-6; j_gene: TRBJ2-7; abundance: .; CDR3aa: CASSITSGGYEQYF; CDR3nt: TGTGCCAGCAGCATCACTTCCGGGGGATACGAGCAGTACTTC
d_gene: .; v_gene: TRBV5-6; j_gene: TRBJ2-1; abundance: few; CDR3aa: CASSLYISGYNEQFF; CDR3nt: TGTGCCAGCAGCTTGTATATCAGCGGGTACAATGAGCAGTTCTTC
d_gene: .; v_gene: TRBV2; j_gene: TRBJ1-1; abundance: few; CDR3aa: CASSEAGRGMNTEAFF; CDR3nt: TGTGCCAGCAGTGAAGCAGGGCGGGGCATGAACACTGAAGCTTTCTTT